This TCR beta chain was retrieved from a study of a mutant IDH1 vaccine in newly diagnosed glioma. On the study more broadly: Once 4-6 weeks had passed after radiotherapy alone, vaccination started, or it started with temozolomide cycles. Patients previously underwent radiotherapy, temozolomide, or both, and most underwent both.

Time point specified: week 11, during vaccination. The vaccine gave 300 ug of a 20-mer mutant IDH1 peptide subcutaneously per dose. Donors had new IDH1-mutant astrocytomas of WHO grade 3 or 4 (ATRX-lost). Concerning this clone itself: Its antigen is undetermined.

Findings and caveats of the study: Pseudoprogression seemed unrelated to changes in top peripheral T cell clonotypes.

The CDR3 contains 13 residues. Per germline, CDR1 LGHNT and CDR2 FRNRAP. The ends lost 4 bases at V and 1 base at J; junction bases unmatched: 0. TCRdb's table, derived via immunoSEQ multiplex PCR, lists solely in-frame clones and lacks some. This table has 110,000 or so clones, 90% appearing once. This sequence joins TRBV12-5 and TRBJ2-5; 7 positions match TRBD2. This TCR derives from a woman aged 45 to 65 with glioma. The sequenced sample was PBMCs, obtained from a glioma patient whose treatment included an IDH1 peptide vaccine. The CDR3 sequence: CASGSSGQETQYF. CDR3 bases: TGTGCTAGTGGTTCTAGCGGCCAAGAGACCCAGTACTTC. Using reference TRBV12-5 and TRBJ2-5 for the parts outside the CDR3, the full variable domain is DARVTQTPRHKVTEMGQEVTMRCQPILGHNTVFWYRQTMMQGLELLAYFRNRAPLDDSGMPKDRFSAEMPDATLATLKIQPSEPRDSAVYFCASGSSGQETQYFGPGTRLLVL.